Listed below are T cell receptor beta chains from one sample, sequenced in a study of cytomegalovirus exposure and HLA in healthy donors. Profiling relied on immunoSEQ multiplex PCR, and the TCRdb table lists in-frame clones only, not all of them. The sample shows 120,000 or so clones, roughly 72% of them seen only once. Sequenced material: PBMCs. The receptors originated from a man aged 35 to 55 in good health and CMV-seropositive. Each CDR3 is given with its conserved first and last residue. Fields, in order: clone size, D gene, V gene, J gene, CDR3 protein, CDR3 DNA. The D gene is left open where the match is weak. Clone size is shown for a subset of rows, as once, few, many or a class of expanded clone.

NA,TRBD2,TRBV5-1,TRBJ2-1,CASSGTSGGAYNEQFF,TGCGCCAGCTCCGGGACTAGCGGGGGGGCCTACAATGAGCAGTTCTTC
NA,TRBD1,TRBV28,TRBJ2-1,CASSTATGAYYNEQFF,TGTGCCAGCAGTACAGCCACAGGGGCGTACTACAATGAGCAGTTCTTC
NA,TRBD1,TRBV5-6,TRBJ2-1,CASSYGQGARHEQFF,TGTGCCAGCAGCTACGGACAGGGGGCCCGGCATGAGCAGTTCTTC
once,NA,TRBV27,TRBJ2-3,CASRPGALTDTQYF,TGTGCCAGCAGACCAGGGGCCCTCACAGATACGCAGTATTTT
NA,NA,TRBV2,TRBJ1-1,CASEVVGTEAFF,TGTGCCAGTGAGGTAGTAGGCACTGAAGCTTTCTTT
NA,NA,TRBV9,TRBJ2-3,CASSVDGAPTDTQYF,TGTGCCAGCAGCGTAGACGGAGCCCCCACAGATACGCAGTATTTT
once,TRBD2,TRBV7-3,TRBJ2-7,CASSLTASGRYEQYF,TGTGCCAGCAGCTTAACGGCTAGCGGGAGGTACGAGCAGTACTTC
NA,NA,TRBV11-2,TRBJ2-5,CASSLDIQQETQYF,TGTGCCAGCAGCTTAGATATCCAGCAAGAGACCCAGTACTTC
NA,NA,TRBV5-4,TRBJ1-1,CASSLGDFAFF,TGTGCCAGCAGCTTGGGGGACTTTGCTTTCTTT
NA,TRBD1,TRBV7-2,TRBJ2-1,CASSPRTGGNEQFF,TGTGCCAGCAGCCCTCGGACAGGGGGTAATGAGCAGTTCTTC
NA,NA,TRBV7-8,TRBJ2-2,CASRQRQNTGELFF,TGTGCCAGCAGACAGAGACAGAACACCGGGGAGCTGTTTTTT
NA,TRBD1,TRBV19,TRBJ2-7,CASSIRQGGYEQYF,TGTGCCAGTAGTATCCGACAGGGGGGCTACGAGCAGTACTTC
NA,TRBD1,TRBV7-2,TRBJ1-2,CASSLWTGRDYGYTF,TGTGCCAGCAGCCTCTGGACAGGGAGGGACTATGGCTACACCTTC
NA,NA,TRBV2,TRBJ1-5,CASSEGSSGNQPQHF,TGTGCCAGCAGTGAAGGGTCCTCGGGCAATCAGCCCCAGCATTTT
NA,NA,TRBV7-2,TRBJ2-1,CASSPKPRSLYNEQFF,TGTGCCAGCAGCCCCAAGCCTAGATCCCTTTACAATGAGCAGTTCTTC
NA,NA,TRBV28,TRBJ1-1,CASSTPAGRNTEAFF,TGTGCCAGCAGTACCCCGGCGGGGCGAAACACTGAAGCTTTCTTT
NA,TRBD1,TRBV27,TRBJ1-2,CASSRTGGNYGYTF,TGTGCCAGCAGTAGGACAGGGGGGAACTATGGCTACACCTTC
NA,TRBD2,TRBV5-1,TRBJ2-3,CASSPRQGTSGRRLRTDTQYF,TGCGCCAGCAGCCCAAGACAGGGGACTAGCGGGAGAAGATTAAGGACAGATACGCAGTATTTT
NA,NA,TRBV18,TRBJ2-5,CASSPEGLAEETQYF,TGTGCCAGCTCACCAGAAGGACTCGCGGAAGAGACCCAGTACTTC
NA,TRBD1,TRBV7-8,TRBJ2-5,CASSARQGMAETQYF,TGTGCCAGCAGCGCGAGACAGGGGATGGCGGAGACCCAGTACTTC
NA,TRBD1,TRBV6-1,TRBJ2-2,CASATGPTGELFF,TGTGCCAGCGCGACAGGGCCCACCGGGGAGCTGTTTTTT
once,TRBD2,TRBV28,TRBJ2-1,CASSLEGGPRDEQFF,TGTGCCAGCAGTTTGGAGGGAGGGCCTAGGGATGAGCAGTTCTTC
NA,NA,TRBV6-1,TRBJ2-5,CASSEATGETQYF,TGTGCCAGCAGTGAAGCGACAGGAGAGACCCAGTACTTC
NA,NA,TRBV5-6,TRBJ1-4,CASSPVSGNGTNEKLFF,TGTGCCAGCAGCCCGGTTAGCGGGAATGGAACTAATGAAAAACTGTTTTTT
NA,TRBD1,TRBV5-4,TRBJ1-4,CASSLGQTNEKLFF,TGTGCCAGCAGCCTGGGACAGACGAATGAAAAACTGTTTTTT
NA,TRBD1,TRBV13,TRBJ2-7,CASSRQGNEQYF,TGTGCCAGCAGCAGACAGGGAAACGAGCAGTACTTC
NA,TRBD2,TRBV30,TRBJ2-3,CAWSAPTSGRTDTQYF,TGTGCCTGGAGTGCCCCTACTAGCGGTAGAACAGATACGCAGTATTTT
NA,TRBD1,TRBV7-2,TRBJ1-5,CASSLVAGGGQPQHF,TGTGCCAGCAGCTTAGTGGCAGGGGGCGGGCAGCCCCAGCATTTT
NA,TRBD1,TRBV19,TRBJ1-2,CASSSNRAGGGYTF,TGTGCCAGTAGTTCCAACAGGGCAGGGGGTGGCTACACCTTC
NA,TRBD1,TRBV18,TRBJ1-6,CASSPILTQGENSPLHF,TGTGCCAGCTCACCTATCCTAACCCAGGGGGAGAATTCACCCCTCCACTTT
NA,NA,TRBV29-1,TRBJ2-1,CSVVPGVNNEQFF,TGCAGCGTTGTCCCAGGGGTGAACAATGAGCAGTTCTTC